These 32 T cell receptor beta chains share one sample of origin, sequenced in a study of blood T cell repertoires in COVID-19. The repertoire was sequenced with immunoSEQ multiplex PCR; TCRdb's copy has only in-frame clones and lacks some. The sample carries over 150,000 clones, 75% to 90% recorded once. The sample taken for sequencing was peripheral blood. Receptors were obtained from a woman aged 70-85 years with COVID-19, enrolled during active disease.

In this sample, this clone turned up once. The CDR3 DNA reads as TGTGCCAGCAGTTATCTTGACAGGGATAACTATGGCTACACCTTC. This codes for CASSYLDRDNYGYTF. The rearrangement uses TRBV6-5 and TRBJ1-2; the match to TRBD1 covers 7 bases. Germline assignment: CDR1 MNHEY and CDR2 SVGAGI. After removal of 3 bases from V and 1 base from J, the junction contained 5 bases not matched to a gene. This CDR3 is built from 15 residues.

The chain recombines TRBV28 with TRBJ2-1, with a tentative D call TRBD2 (5 bases). The germline gives CDR1 MDHEN, CDR2 SYDVKM. This CDR3 is built from 15 residues. V gave up 7 bases and J gave up 7 bases, with 20 bases separating them. CDR3 region: CASTASAGGKNEQFF. CDR3 DNA sequence: TGTGCCAGCACCGCTTCGGCGGGCGGAAAGAATGAGCAGTTCTTC.

J is TRBJ2-2 and V is TRBV3-1 (or the pseudogene TRBV3-2); 12 bases map to TRBD2. The CDR3 is 16 residues long. CDR1 is LGHDT and CDR2 is YNNKEL in the germline V gene (reference sequence). Trimming at V came to 6 bases and at J to 5 bases, leaving 7 bases not matched to a gene. As DNA, the CDR3 is TGTGCCAGCAGTGACGAAGGACTAGCGGGAACCGGGGAGCTGTTTTTT. Protein: CASSDEGLAGTGELFF.

The chain couples TRBV25-1 to TRBJ1-2, with D unclear. This CDR3 region has 12 residues. Germline loops: CDR1 MGHDK, CDR2 SYGVNS. Trimming took off 6 bases at V and 8 bases at J, with 13 bases between the two ends. CDR3 loop: CASSERLYGYTF. CDR3 nucleotide sequence: TGTGCCAGCAGCGAGAGGTTGTACGGCTACACCTTC.

V is TRBV9 and J is TRBJ1-3; perhaps TRBD1 as D (6 bases). CDR1 is SGDLS and CDR2 is YYNGEE in the germline V gene. V was trimmed by 0 bases and J by 4 bases, leaving 20 bases between them. CDR3 length: 18 residues. This CDR3 reads CASSVAPLMGAQGNTIYF. In DNA, the CDR3 is TGTGCCAGCAGCGTAGCCCCCTTGATGGGGGCGCAAGGAAACACCATATATTTT.

This clone has more than one count but fewer than ten. V gene TRBV24-1 combines with J gene TRBJ2-6, with 7 nucleotides matching TRBD1. This CDR3 has 20 amino acids. Germline CDR1 reads KGHDR; CDR2 reads SFDVKD. V shed 1 base, J shed 0 bases, and the junction held 11 bases outside the gene matches. In DNA, the CDR3 is TGTGCCACCAGTGATTTACAACCGGGACAGAGTTCCTCTGGGGCCAACGTCCTGACTTTC. It specifies CATSDLQPGQSSSGANVLTF.

The rearrangement joins TRBV7-3 to TRBJ2-1; maybe TRBD2 (5 bases). V was trimmed by 5 bases and J by 7 bases, leaving 18 bases between them. The CDR3 is 15 residues long. Germline CDR1 and CDR2: SGHTA and FQGTGA. In nucleotides, the CDR3 is TGTGCCAGCAGCCACCGGGATGGCGGCTGGAATGAGCAGTTCTTC. Its translation is CASSHRDGGWNEQFF.

The rearrangement joins TRBV9 to TRBJ2-5; 8 bases are shared with TRBD2. The CDR3 length is 16 residues. V lost 2 bases to trimming and J lost 4 bases; unmatched junction nucleotides: 10. Germline V lookup: CDR1 SGDLS, CDR2 YYNGEE. CDR3 region: CASSVDRTSRGETQYF. CDR3 coding DNA: TGTGCCAGCAGCGTTGATCGGACTAGCCGAGGAGAGACCCAGTACTTC.

This clone came up many times. The V call is TRBV4-3, the J call TRBJ1-4, with 12 bases lining up with TRBD1. CDR3 length: 18 residues. The J segment lost 5 bases and the V segment lost 6 bases, leaving 13 bases of the junction unmatched. Germline CDR1 is LGHNA and CDR2 is YSLEER. CDR3 coding DNA: TGCGCCAGCAGTGGAAATTCGGGACAGGGGGCGCGAAATGAAAAACTGTTTTTT. It is translated as CASSGNSGQGARNEKLFF.

This clone was seen a single time. The chain has TRBV28 and TRBJ1-6; D may be TRBD1 (5 bases). The CDR3 spans 16 residues. Germline loops: CDR1 MDHEN, CDR2 SYDVKM. Trimming stripped 5 bases from V and 7 bases from J, with 18 bases between. CDR3 sequence (DNA): TGTGCCAGCAGTCTACGGACACGGCCAACCAATTCACCCCTCCACTTT. Translating it yields CASSLRTRPTNSPLHF.

This clone showed up just once. The chain recombines TRBV21-1 with TRBJ1-1; whether TRBD1, the table's D call, matches the DNA was not checked. TRBV21-1 is an annotated pseudogene. The CDR3 is 20 amino acids. For the CDR3, the DNA is TGTGCCAGCAGCAACCAAGACGGGACAGGGAACGCGGCGTCCGGGGGCGAAGCTTTCTTT. This sequence encodes CASSNQDGTGNAASGGEAFF.

The chain links TRBV20-1 to TRBJ2-1; TRBD2 aligns across 7 bases. This CDR3 is built from 11 residues. From germline, CDR1 is DFQATT and CDR2 SNEGSKA (reference sequence). CDR3 DNA sequence: TGCAGCGCGGGGGAAACCAATGAGCAGTTCTTC. Protein sequence: CSAGETNEQFF.

On this clone: Here the CDR3 omits its conserved ending phenylalanine or tryptophan, so a read error is the likely source. The DNA is left out, because the CDR3 cannot be placed on it with certainty; the CDR3 is given as TCRdb lists it. The chain employs TRBV24-1 and TRBJ1-4; the D call TRBD1 from the table was never checked on the DNA. The CDR3 adds up to 11 amino acids, both ends counted. Germline-derived CDR1 and CDR2 are KGHDR and SFDVKD. CDR3 protein: CATDGPGQGSS.

Only one count was recorded for this clone. The rearrangement uses TRBV5-4 and TRBJ1-1, with unresolved D. The germline V gene encodes CDR1 SGHNT and CDR2 YYREEE (reference sequence). The CDR3 totals 13 residues. Trimming cost V 0 bases and J 6 bases, with 9 bases left between them. CDR3 region: CASSLAQRPEAFF. Written as DNA, the CDR3 is TGTGCCAGCAGCTTGGCCCAGCGACCTGAAGCTTTCTTT.

The chain combines TRBV7-2 with TRBJ2-7, with 9 nucleotides matching TRBD2. This CDR3 spans 16 amino acids. The V segment lost 0 bases and the J segment 5 bases; nucleotides outside the gene matches: 8. The germline V gene has CDR1 SGHTA and CDR2 FQGNSA. CDR3 in amino acids: CASSLARSGSLHEQYF. DNA of the CDR3: TGTGCCAGCAGCTTAGCGCGTAGCGGGAGTCTCCACGAGCAGTACTTC. Looking up the rest from reference TRBV7-2 and TRBJ2-7 gives the full variable domain: GAGVSQSPSNKVTEKGKDVELRCDPISGHTALYWYRQSLGQGLEFLIYFQGNSAPDKSGLPSDRFSAERTGGSVSTLTIQRTQQEDSAVYLCASSLARSGSLHEQYFGPGTRLTVT.

The V and J genes are TRBV12-3 or TRBV12-4 and TRBJ1-2; a weak D match, TRBD1 (6 bases). Trimming took 3 bases from V and 3 from J, leaving 8 bases between them. The CDR3 is 13 amino acids. The CDR3 coding sequence is TGTGCCAGCAGTTTGTACAGGGACTATGGCTACACCTTC. This sequence encodes CASSLYRDYGYTF.

The chain carries TRBV5-6 and TRBJ1-2; D unclear. This CDR3 is built from 14 residues. Germline V gene data show CDR1 as SGHDT and CDR2 as YYEEEE. V was shortened by 4 bases and J by 6 bases, with 16 bases between the two germline ends. The CDR3 here is CASSPRGLGNGYTF. The CDR3 region has the DNA TGTGCCAGCAGCCCCAGAGGGTTGGGGAATGGCTACACCTTC.

This sequence joins TRBV7-6 and TRBJ2-5; the D gene is possibly TRBD2 (6 bases). CDR1 is SGHVS, CDR2 FNYEAQ, per germline. V was shortened by 1 base and J by 5 bases, with 17 bases between the two germline ends. The CDR3 length is 16 residues. This CDR3 reads CASSLGAAGRVETQYF. In DNA form, the CDR3 reads TGTGCCAGCAGCTTAGGAGCGGCGGGAAGGGTTGAGACCCAGTACTTC.

V and J are TRBV3-1 (or the pseudogene TRBV3-2) and TRBJ1-1; D perhaps matches TRBD1 (6 bases). The CDR3 runs to 16 residues. V was shortened by 3 bases and J by 4 bases, with 18 bases between the two germline ends. Germline V CDR1 and CDR2: LGHDT, YNNKEL (reference sequence). The DNA of the CDR3 is TGTGCCAGCAGCCACGGTAACAGGGTGGTAGGCACTGAAGCTTTCTTT. It codes for CASSHGNRVVGTEAFF.

This rearrangement joins TRBV12-3 or TRBV12-4 to TRBJ1-1; weak D call: TRBD1 (5 bases). The CDR3 covers 13 residues. The V end lost 6 bases, the J end lost 4 bases, and 12 bases lay between the germline ends. CDR3 nucleotides: TGTGCCAGCAGACCCGGACAAGTCACTGAAGCTTTCTTT. Residues: CASRPGQVTEAFF.

This clone appeared a few times. The rearrangement links TRBV7-2 to TRBJ1-3; D possibly corresponds to TRBD1 (6 bases). The V gene's germline CDR1 is SGHTA and CDR2 FQGNSA. With 5 bases removed from V and 1 base from J, the gap between germline ends came to 12 bases. CDR3 length equals 15 residues. The CDR3 DNA reads TGTGCCAGCAGCACCACTACAGGGTCTGGAAACACCATATATTTT. Translated: CASSTTTGSGNTIYF.

The chain uses TRBV28 and TRBJ2-3, with TRBD2 matching 14 bases. The CDR3 covers 14 residues. Germline CDR1 MDHEN, CDR2 SYDVKM. The V and J ends lost 11 bases and 3 bases, in that order; junction bases with no gene match: 4. The CDR3 region is CAGGLAGGTDTQYF. The DNA for the CDR3 is TGTGCCGGCGGACTAGCGGGAGGTACAGATACGCAGTATTTT.

This chain uses TRBV6-6 with TRBJ2-5; 12 bases match TRBD2. Germline V lookup: CDR1 MNHNY, CDR2 SVGAGI (reference sequence). This CDR3 comprises 16 residues. The V segment lost 4 bases and the J segment 4 bases; nucleotides outside the gene matches: 7. CDR3 in amino acids: CASSSTSGRFLETQYF. CDR3 nucleotides: TGTGCCAGCAGTTCAACTAGCGGGAGGTTCCTAGAGACCCAGTACTTC.

This clone was counted once. The chain combines TRBV24-1 with TRBJ2-2; 13 bases fit TRBD2. Germline V lookup: CDR1 KGHDR, CDR2 SFDVKD. J gave up 6 bases and V 0 bases, and 9 bases lay outside the gene matches. CDR3 size: 19 residues. In DNA, the CDR3 is TGTGCCACCAGTGATTTGGCCGGGACTAGCGGGAAATACGCCGGGGAGCTGTTTTTT. Amino acid sequence: CATSDLAGTSGKYAGELFF.

The CDR3 bases are TGTGCCAGCAGCAGGGGACAGGGGGTACACTACACCTTC. Residues: CASSRGQGVHYTF. The chain combines TRBV5-8 with TRBJ1-2; TRBD1 matches at 11 bases. CDR1 SGHTS and CDR2 YDEGEE come from the germline V gene. This CDR3 has 13 amino acids. The V gene end was trimmed by 4 bases and the J gene end by 10 bases; junction bases not matched to a gene: 6.

For this clone: Other DNA sequences in this specimen translate into the identical CDR3. The chain combines TRBV7-2 with TRBJ2-3; 12 bases map to TRBD2. V lost 1 base and J lost 4; bases outside the gene matches: 3. The CDR3 contains 16 residues. The V gene's germline CDR1 is SGHTA and CDR2 FQGNSA. For the CDR3, the DNA is TGTGCCAGCAGCTTAGGGCTAGCGGGAGGGGCAGATACGCAGTATTTT. Its protein is CASSLGLAGGADTQYF.

The gene calls are TRBV28 and TRBJ2-5, with TRBD2 identical over 7 bases. J lost 2 bases, V lost 3 bases, and 15 bases had no gene match. The CDR3 loop spans 18 amino acids. Germline assignment: CDR1 MDHEN and CDR2 SYDVKM. CDR3 in amino acids: CASSFIGSSGGLQETQYF. CDR3 bases: TGTGCCAGCAGTTTTATCGGTTCGTCGGGAGGCCTGCAAGAGACCCAGTACTTC. The entire variable domain, with the rest obtained from reference TRBV28 and TRBJ2-5, is as follows: DVKVTQSSRYLVKRTGEKVFLECVQDMDHENMFWYRQDPGLGLRLIYFSYDVKMKEKGDIPEGYSVSREKKERFSLILESASTNQTSMYLCASSFIGSSGGLQETQYFGPGTRLLVL.

This chain joins TRBV20-1 and TRBJ2-1; D not resolved. Trimming shortened V by 4 bases and J by 9 bases, and 7 bases separated the two germline ends. CDR1 and CDR2 from the germline V gene are DFQATT and SNEGSKA (reference sequence). This CDR3 spans 10 amino acids. The DNA for the CDR3 is TGCAGTGCTATTTCCGTTGAGCAGTTCTTC. Translation: CSAISVEQFF.

The genes are TRBV10-1 and TRBJ1-1; TRBD1 is a possible D gene (5 bases). CDR3 length: 15 residues. Between the trimmed V and J ends, which lost 11 bases and 4 bases, there was a span of 23 bases. The V gene's germline CDR1 is WNHNN and CDR2 SYGVQD (reference sequence). The CDR3 loop is CAGTQGPNMRTEAFF. Here the CDR3 DNA reads TGCGCCGGCACCCAGGGCCCAAATATGCGCACTGAAGCTTTCTTT.

CDR3 amino acids: CSTGGGGGYTF. CDR3 in DNA: TGCAGCACCGGCGGGGGGGGTGGCTACACCTTC. The chain employs TRBV29-1 and TRBJ1-2; D is perhaps TRBD1 (5 bases). With 8 bases removed from V and 7 bases from J, the gap between germline ends came to 14 bases. This CDR3 comprises 11 residues. Germline values: CDR1 SQVTM, CDR2 ANQGSEA.

This chain connects TRBV7-9 to TRBJ2-7; 8 nucleotides match TRBD2. CDR3 length: 14 residues. Trimming cost V 2 bases and J 2 bases; bases outside gene matches: 2. Germline V gives CDR1 SEHNR, CDR2 FQNEAQ (reference sequence). CDR3 region: CASSLTGLAYEQYF. CDR3 DNA: TGTGCCAGCAGCTTAACGGGACTAGCCTACGAGCAGTACTTC.

The chain employs TRBV11-2 and TRBJ2-3, with 8 bases matching TRBD2. The V gene end was trimmed by 0 bases and the J gene end by 0 bases; junction bases not matched to a gene: 5. The germline V gene has CDR1 SGHAT and CDR2 FQNNGV. This CDR3 is built from 17 residues. As DNA, the CDR3 is TGTGCCAGCAGCTTAGAGGGCTTAGCGGGGAGCACAGATACGCAGTATTTT. This gives the protein CASSLEGLAGSTDTQYF.